The rows below give T cell receptor beta chains drawn from one sample of a study of cytomegalovirus exposure and HLA in healthy donors. The method was immunoSEQ multiplex PCR; TCRdb's version includes in-frame clones alone and lacks a portion of them. The sample lists 100,000 to 150,000 clones; about 90% were seen once. Sequencing was carried out using PBMCs. All receptors come from a woman under 30 in good health and CMV-seronegative. Each CDR3 is given with its conserved first and last residue. A D gene is named only where the DNA matches it firmly. Some rows have no size entry. The others give once, few or many, or a class for an expanded clone.

j_gene,d_gene,v_gene,len,abundance,CDR3aa,CDR3nt
TRBJ2-2,NA,TRBV2,13,NA,CASSLEGGGELFF,TGTGCCAGCAGCTTAGAGGGTGGCGGGGAGCTGTTTTTT
TRBJ2-7,TRBD1,TRBV28,15,NA,CASSQFGTGNHEQYF,TGTGCCAGCAGCCAATTTGGGACAGGGAACCACGAGCAGTACTTC
TRBJ2-3,NA,TRBV6-1,15,NA,CASSVRRDITDTQYF,TGTGCCAGCAGTGTCAGACGGGACATCACAGATACGCAGTATTTT
TRBJ2-1,NA,TRBV27,14,few,CASSFIDSGNEQFF,TGTGCCAGCAGTTTCATCGACTCGGGGAATGAGCAGTTCTTC
TRBJ2-7,NA,TRBV6-1,16,NA,CASSETWTAGEYEQYF,TGTGCCAGCAGTGAAACCTGGACAGCCGGGGAATACGAGCAGTACTTC
TRBJ2-3,NA,TRBV14,14,NA,CASSQVPTGNTQYF,TGTGCCAGCAGCCAAGTTCCGACGGGTAATACGCAGTATTTT
TRBJ2-3,TRBD2,TRBV14,14,NA,CASGTSGKVDTQYF,TGTGCCAGCGGGACTAGCGGGAAAGTAGATACGCAGTATTTT
TRBJ2-7,TRBD1,TRBV27,13,NA,CASSFRGTGEQYF,TGTGCCAGCAGTTTCCGAGGGACAGGCGAGCAGTACTTC
TRBJ2-1,NA,TRBV15,15,NA,CATSRVTGVGNEQFF,TGTGCCACCAGCAGAGTTACGGGAGTCGGGAATGAGCAGTTCTTC
TRBJ2-1,NA,TRBV11-2,12,NA,CASSEPTSLPFF,TGTGCCAGCAGCGAGCCGACTAGTCTCCCGTTCTTC
TRBJ2-7,TRBD2,TRBV28,14,once,CASSRLASPYEQYF,TGTGCCAGCAGTCGACTAGCGTCACCCTACGAGCAGTACTTC
TRBJ1-2,TRBD1,TRBV2,17,once,CASSGLLFGQGNYGYTF,TGTGCCAGCAGTGGATTGCTCTTCGGACAGGGGAACTATGGCTACACCTTC
TRBJ1-1,TRBD1,TRBV9,17,NA,CASSVGTGPPMNTEAFF,TGTGCCAGCAGCGTAGGGACAGGCCCCCCTATGAACACTGAAGCTTTCTTT
TRBJ2-7,TRBD1,TRBV10-1,15,few,CASSGLRDRGYEQYF,TGCGCCAGCAGTGGCCTCCGGGACAGGGGGTACGAGCAGTACTTC
TRBJ1-2,NA,TRBV30,11,once,CAWGGKRGYTF,TGTGCCTGGGGGGGGAAACGGGGCTACACCTTC
TRBJ1-5,NA,TRBV19,12,NA,CASGLFNQPQHF,TGTGCCAGCGGACTATTCAATCAGCCCCAGCATTTT
TRBJ2-7,TRBD1,TRBV6-6,15,NA,CASTRVGTGGYEQYF,TGTGCCAGCACCAGGGTCGGGACAGGGGGCTACGAGCAGTACTTC
TRBJ2-7,TRBD1,TRBV18,14,NA,CASSAGTGAYEQYF,TGTGCCAGCTCAGCCGGGACAGGCGCCTACGAGCAGTACTTC
TRBJ1-2,NA,TRBV9,14,NA,CASTPGGGNYGYTF,TGTGCCAGCACCCCTGGGGGCGGAAACTATGGCTACACCTTC
TRBJ2-3,TRBD2,TRBV2,15,NA,CASSTSGGATDTQYF,TGTGCCAGTTCGACTAGCGGGGGGGCAACAGATACGCAGTATTTT
TRBJ2-7,TRBD1,TRBV7-8,16,NA,CASSRQGPRRYYEQYF,TGTGCCAGCAGCAGACAGGGTCCCAGAAGGTACTACGAGCAGTACTTC
TRBJ1-2,NA,TRBV2,14,medium-sized,CASSSGQPLAGYTF,TGTGCCAGCAGTTCTGGACAGCCTCTTGCAGGCTACACCTTC
TRBJ2-6,NA,TRBV27,18,NA,CASSLSLRVYSGANVLTF,TGTGCCAGCAGTTTAAGTCTTCGGGTCTACTCTGGGGCCAACGTCCTGACTTTC
TRBJ2-7,NA,TRBV5-6,15,NA,CASSRPSLASYEQYF,TGTGCCAGCAGCCGACCCTCGCTAGCCTCCTACGAGCAGTACTTC
TRBJ1-3,TRBD1,TRBV2,16,NA,CASSGDRAGSGNTIYF,TGTGCCAGCAGTGGGGACAGGGCAGGATCTGGAAACACCATATATTTT
TRBJ2-7,NA,TRBV1,16,NA,CTSSLSALAGPYEQYF,TGCACCAGCAGCCTTTCTGCACTAGCGGGGCCCTACGAGCAGTACTTC
TRBJ2-1,TRBD2,TRBV11-2,15,NA,CASSLGTSVKNEQFF,TGTGCCAGCAGCTTGGGGACTAGCGTGAAGAATGAGCAGTTCTTC
TRBJ2-3,NA,TRBV5-6,13,NA,CASSYIPTDTQYF,TGTGCCAGCAGCTACATACCGACAGATACGCAGTATTTT
TRBJ1-3,NA,TRBV30,15,once,CAWSASLSSGNTIYF,TGTGCCTGGAGTGCCTCTTTGAGCTCTGGAAACACCATATATTTT
TRBJ2-7,NA,TRBV18,13,few,CASSLQGSYEQYF,TGTGCCAGCTCCCTACAGGGCTCCTACGAGCAGTACTTC
TRBJ1-5,NA,TRBV6-1,14,once,CASSELGGGQPQHF,TGTGCCAGCAGTGAACTCGGGGGTGGTCAGCCCCAGCATTTT
TRBJ1-2,TRBD1,TRBV28,12,NA,CASSLGQGGPYF,TGTGCCAGCAGCTTGGGACAGGGAGGTCCCTACTTC
TRBJ2-1,NA,TRBV6-4,15,NA,CASSDTGVPYNEQFF,TGTGCCAGCAGTGACACGGGGGTACCTTACAATGAGCAGTTCTTC
TRBJ2-5,TRBD2,TRBV5-1,18,NA,CASSLAPASSGALETQYF,TGCGCCAGCAGCTTGGCACCTGCGTCTAGCGGGGCTTTAGAGACCCAGTACTTC
TRBJ2-1,TRBD2,TRBV7-3,16,NA,CASSKGGAGAYNEQFF,TGTGCCAGCAGCAAGGGAGGAGCGGGGGCCTACAATGAGCAGTTCTTC
TRBJ1-6,NA,TRBV4-1,16,NA,CASSQNGLMAYSPLHF,TGCGCCAGCAGCCAAAATGGGCTGATGGCGTATTCACCCCTCCACTTT